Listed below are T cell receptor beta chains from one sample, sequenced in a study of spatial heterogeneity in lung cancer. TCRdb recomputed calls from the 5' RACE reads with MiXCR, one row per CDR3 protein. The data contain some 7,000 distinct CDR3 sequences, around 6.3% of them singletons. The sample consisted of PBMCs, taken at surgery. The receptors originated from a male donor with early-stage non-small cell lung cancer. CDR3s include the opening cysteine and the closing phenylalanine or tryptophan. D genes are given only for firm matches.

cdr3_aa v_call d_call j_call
CASSLTGVMNTEAFF TRBV7-2 TRBD1 TRBJ1-1
CSVEEGTRGPEQYF TRBV29-1 TRBD2 TRBJ2-7
CASSIHLVGPQHF TRBV19 . TRBJ1-5
CASSQRTSGAAETQYF TRBV7-8 TRBD2 TRBJ2-5
CASSWTGFGTEAFF TRBV5-1 TRBD1 TRBJ1-1
CASSYSPAWGMAGGYFTGELFF TRBV6-5 TRBD1 TRBJ2-2
CASKSGGATYEQYF TRBV28 TRBD1 TRBJ2-7
CAWSSYVRNTEAFF TRBV30 . TRBJ1-1
CSASLIKNTEAFF TRBV20-1 . TRBJ1-1
CASSYVRGPGSGELFF TRBV6-5 . TRBJ2-2
CASSLSRTGTEAFF TRBV7-8 . TRBJ1-1